These 17 T cell receptor beta chains share one sample of origin, sequenced in a study of blood T cells in healthy people across ages. A second about 7 to 11 cycle PCR used barcoded and J-beta primers. TCRdb re-called the 5' RACE reads through MiXCR, storing one row per CDR3 protein. The repertoire holds around 700,000 distinct CDR3 sequences, 25% seen once, with 9.4% in the top ten. These same data were also listed under a study on T cells of mothers and their children.

The specimen sequenced was blood. All receptors derive from a boy between 10 and 17 years old in good health.

The chain recombines TRBV7-9 with TRBJ2-3; 7 bases are a match to TRBD1. This CDR3 has 15 amino acids. Germline-derived CDR1 and CDR2 are SEHNR and FQNEAQ (reference sequence). Trimming cost V 4 bases and J 2 bases; bases outside gene matches: 6. The DNA of the CDR3 is TGTGCCAGCAGCTGGCCCGGGACAGACACAGATACGCAGTATTTT. It specifies CASSWPGTDTDTQYF.

This chain uses TRBV11-1 with TRBJ2-2; 8 bases match TRBD1. The V and J ends lost 6 bases and 3 bases, in that order; junction bases with no gene match: 3. The CDR3 runs 14 residues. Germline V gene data show CDR1 as SGHAT and CDR2 as FQDESV (reference sequence). CDR3 amino acids: CASSRTGYTGELFF. The CDR3 DNA is TGTGCCAGCAGTCGGACAGGGTACACCGGGGAGCTGTTTTTT. Complete variable domain (other parts from reference TRBV11-1 and TRBJ2-2): EAEVAQSPRYKITEKSQAVAFWCDPISGHATLYWYRQILGQGPELLVQFQDESVVDDSQLPKDRFSAERLKGVDSTLKIQPAELGDSAMYLCASSRTGYTGELFFGEGSRLTVL.

This clonotype has just a few counts. CDR3 amino acids: CASSVVADTGELFF. Here the CDR3 DNA reads TGTGCCAGCAGTGTAGTGGCGGACACCGGGGAGCTGTTTTTT. The V gene is TRBV2, the J gene TRBJ2-2; D ambiguous. Germline CDR1 SNHLY, CDR2 FYNNEI. Trimming pared 4 bases from V and 3 bases from J, leaving 9 bases between. The CDR3 loop spans 14 amino acids.

The chain has TRBV6-5 and TRBJ1-1; TRBD1 is a possible D gene (6 bases). Germline CDR1 and CDR2: MNHEY and SVGAGI. Deletions cut 5 bases from V and 6 bases from J, with 19 bases between. The CDR3 sequence is 15 residues long. CDR3 in amino acids: CASSRSTGRYAEAFF. CDR3 bases: TGTGCCAGCAGTCGTTCGACAGGACGCTACGCTGAAGCTTTCTTT.

This clonotype turned up a few times. The chain combines TRBV28 with TRBJ1-1; tentative D call: TRBD1 (6 bases). V was trimmed by 5 bases and J by 5 bases, leaving 21 bases between them. CDR3 length: 16 residues. Germline loops: CDR1 MDHEN, CDR2 SYDVKM. As DNA, the CDR3 is TGTGCCAGCAGTCCCCCGGGGGGCCTGATTTTTACTGAAGCTTTCTTT. As protein: CASSPPGGLIFTEAFF.

The CDR3: CASSKGQAGGQYF. The CDR3 DNA follows: TGTGCCAGCAGCAAGGGACAGGCGGGAGGGCAGTACTTC. The genes are TRBV6-5 and TRBJ2-7, with D possibly being TRBD1 or TRBD2 (8 bases each). Germline CDR1 is MNHEY and CDR2 is SVGAGI. This CDR3 contains 13 residues. V shed 6 bases and J shed 9 bases, with 18 bases lying between them.

This clonotype appeared a few times. This chain connects TRBV2 to TRBJ2-7; possible D gene TRBD1, 5 bases. There are 13 residues in the CDR3. The germline V and J ends were trimmed by 9 bases and 5 bases, with 17 bases remaining between them. Per germline, CDR1 SNHLY and CDR2 FYNNEI. The CDR3 protein is CASNRNGADEQYF. DNA of the CDR3: TGTGCCAGTAACAGGAATGGAGCTGACGAGCAGTACTTC. The full variable domain, completed using reference TRBV2 and TRBJ2-7, is EPEVTQTPSHQVTQMGQEVILRCVPISNHLYFYWYRQILGQKVEFLVSFYNNEISEKSEIFDDQFSVERPDGSNFTLKIRSTKLEDSAMYFCASNRNGADEQYFGPGTRLTVT.

The CDR3 bases are TGCAGCGTTGAGAACGGCGAACTGGGCTACACCTTC. It yields the protein CSVENGELGYTF. V usage is TRBV29-1 and J usage is TRBJ1-2; no clear D gene. The germline V and J ends were trimmed by 3 bases and 8 bases, with 13 bases remaining between them. Germline V gene data show CDR1 as SQVTM and CDR2 as ANQGSEA. CDR3 length: 12 residues.

The chain recombines TRBV28 with TRBJ2-1, with a weak D call TRBD1 (6 bases). V was clipped by 6 bases and J by 6 bases, with 24 bases between them. CDR3 length: 17 amino acids. From germline, CDR1 is MDHEN and CDR2 SYDVKM. The CDR3 is CASSPRGWSNSPNEQFF. The CDR3 DNA follows: TGTGCCAGCAGCCCCAGGGGATGGAGCAACAGTCCCAATGAGCAGTTCTTC.

The V call is TRBV12-3 or TRBV12-4, the J call TRBJ2-3; possibly TRBD2 for D (6 bases). This CDR3 is built from 16 residues. Trimming shortened V by 3 bases and J by 0 bases, and 13 bases separated the two germline ends. The CDR3 region is CASSFKGRGSTDTQYF. In DNA, the CDR3 is TGTGCCAGCAGTTTTAAGGGGCGGGGAAGCACAGATACGCAGTATTTT.

V gene TRBV6-1 combines with J gene TRBJ2-5; 7 bases are a match to TRBD1. The DNA end lines up better with TRBJ2-1; the J call may be wrong. The germline CDR1 and CDR2 sequences are MNHNS and SASEGT. The CDR3 contains 14 residues. The CDR3 region is CASSVRRGSDEQFF. CDR3 bases: TGTGCCAGCAGTGTCCGCAGGGGGTCGGATGAGCAGTTCTTC.

This clonotype was counted only a few times. The rearrangement joins TRBV23-1 to TRBJ2-7; D not certain. TRBV23-1 is marked as an open reading frame, function uncertain. The V end was cut by 2 bases, the J end by 6 bases, with 14 bases between. There are 14 residues in the CDR3. CDR3 sequence reads: CASSQRDGWGEQYF. The CDR3 DNA reads as TGCGCCAGCAGTCAACGCGACGGGTGGGGCGAGCAGTACTTC.

The chain has TRBV4-1 and TRBJ1-4; 8 bases are a match to TRBD1. Germline values: CDR1 MGHRA, CDR2 YSYEKL. The CDR3 covers 15 residues. The V and J ends lost 3 bases and 4 bases, in that order; junction bases with no gene match: 4. CDR3 nucleotide sequence: TGCGCCAGCAGCCATAGGGGACAGGATAATGAAAAACTGTTTTTT. Protein sequence: CASSHRGQDNEKLFF.

This clonotype was counted only a few times. The CDR3 region is CASSFGTDTYEQYF. The CDR3 DNA reads TGTGCCAGCAGCTTCGGGACAGATACCTACGAGCAGTACTTC. V and J are TRBV11-2 and TRBJ2-7; 7 positions match TRBD1. V was pared by 3 bases and J by 2 bases, with 4 bases of the junction left unmatched. The CDR3 runs 14 residues. Germline V gene data show CDR1 as SGHAT and CDR2 as FQNNGV.

The chain uses TRBV27 and TRBJ2-1, with 11 bases identical to TRBD2. V was clipped by 6 bases and J by 7 bases; unmatched bases: 11. This CDR3 is 16 amino acids long. The germline V gene has CDR1 MNHEY and CDR2 SMNVEV (reference sequence). This chain's CDR3 is CASRLTSGSLGNEQFF. The CDR3 nucleotides read TGTGCCAGCAGATTAACTAGCGGGAGCCTGGGAAATGAGCAGTTCTTC.

The gene calls are TRBV28 and TRBJ2-5; D remains ambiguous. The J call may be in error: the DNA end matches TRBJ2-1 better. The CDR3 has 15 amino acids. The germline gives CDR1 MDHEN, CDR2 SYDVKM. CDR3 in amino acids: CASSPTWETPNEQFF. As DNA, the CDR3 is TGTGCCAGCAGTCCGACATGGGAAACTCCCAATGAGCAGTTCTTC.

The chain links TRBV12-5 to TRBJ2-7, with 8 bases identical to TRBD1. The CDR3 runs to 15 residues. Per the germline V gene, CDR1 is LGHNT and CDR2 is FRNRAP. V was pared by 4 bases and J by 6 bases, with 11 bases of the junction left unmatched. This CDR3 is CASGSPPGQAVEQYF. CDR3 nucleotides: TGTGCTAGTGGTTCACCTCCGGGACAGGCAGTCGAGCAGTACTTC.